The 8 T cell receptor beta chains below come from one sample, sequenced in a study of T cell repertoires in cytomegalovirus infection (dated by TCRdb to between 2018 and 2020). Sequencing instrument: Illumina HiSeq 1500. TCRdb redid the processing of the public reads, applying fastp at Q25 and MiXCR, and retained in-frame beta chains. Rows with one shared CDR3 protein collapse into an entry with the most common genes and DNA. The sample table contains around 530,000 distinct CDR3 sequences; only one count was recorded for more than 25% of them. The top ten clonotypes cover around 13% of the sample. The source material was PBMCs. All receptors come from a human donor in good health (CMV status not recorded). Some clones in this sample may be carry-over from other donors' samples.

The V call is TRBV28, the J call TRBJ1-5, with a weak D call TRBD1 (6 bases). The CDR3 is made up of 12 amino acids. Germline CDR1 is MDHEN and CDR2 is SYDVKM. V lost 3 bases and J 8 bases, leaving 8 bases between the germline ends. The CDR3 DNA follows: TGTGCCAGCAGTTTTGGGGGCGAGCCCCAGCATTTT. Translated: CASSFGGEPQHF.

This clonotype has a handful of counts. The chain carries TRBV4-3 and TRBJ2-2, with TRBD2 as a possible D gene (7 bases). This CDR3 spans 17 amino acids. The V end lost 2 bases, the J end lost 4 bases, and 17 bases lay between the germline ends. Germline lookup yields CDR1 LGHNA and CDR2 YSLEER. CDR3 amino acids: CASSQKAGTFSTGELFF. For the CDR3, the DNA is TGCGCCAGCAGCCAAAAAGCGGGGACATTCAGCACCGGGGAGCTGTTTTTT.

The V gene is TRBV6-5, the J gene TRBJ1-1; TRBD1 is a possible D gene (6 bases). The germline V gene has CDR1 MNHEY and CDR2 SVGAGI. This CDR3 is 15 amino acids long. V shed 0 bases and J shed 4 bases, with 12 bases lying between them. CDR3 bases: TGTGCCAGCAGTTACTCCTTCCGACAGGCCACTGAAGCTTTCTTT. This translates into CASSYSFRQATEAFF.

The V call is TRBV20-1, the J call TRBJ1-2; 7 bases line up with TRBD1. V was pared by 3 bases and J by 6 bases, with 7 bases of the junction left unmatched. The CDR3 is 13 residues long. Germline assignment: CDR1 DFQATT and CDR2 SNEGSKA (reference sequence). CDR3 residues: CSARTGRQNGYTF. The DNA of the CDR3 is TGCAGTGCTAGGACAGGGCGTCAAAATGGCTACACCTTC.

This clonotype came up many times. The DNA of the CDR3 is TGTGCCAGCAGCCCCCCACGACTGGGGAACACTGAAGCTTTCTTT. Translated, it gives CASSPPRLGNTEAFF. This chain joins TRBV7-8 and TRBJ1-1; D remains unclear. Trimming left V 5 bases short and J 1 base short, with 14 bases between. From germline, CDR1 is SGHVS and CDR2 FQNEAQ. The CDR3 is made up of 15 amino acids.

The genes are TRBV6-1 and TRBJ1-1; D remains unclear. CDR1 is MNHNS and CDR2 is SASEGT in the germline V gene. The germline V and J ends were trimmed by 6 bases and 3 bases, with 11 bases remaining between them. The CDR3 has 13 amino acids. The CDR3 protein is CASSHTVYTEAFF. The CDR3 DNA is TGTGCCAGCAGCCATACAGTTTACACTGAAGCTTTCTTT.

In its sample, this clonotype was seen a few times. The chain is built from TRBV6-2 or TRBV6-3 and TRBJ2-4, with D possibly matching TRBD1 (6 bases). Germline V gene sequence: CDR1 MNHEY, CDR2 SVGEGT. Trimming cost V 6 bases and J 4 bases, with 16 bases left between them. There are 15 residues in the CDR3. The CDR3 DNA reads TGTGCCAGCAGGAAGAACAGGGTGTCGAAAAACATTCAGTACTTC. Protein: CASRKNRVSKNIQYF.

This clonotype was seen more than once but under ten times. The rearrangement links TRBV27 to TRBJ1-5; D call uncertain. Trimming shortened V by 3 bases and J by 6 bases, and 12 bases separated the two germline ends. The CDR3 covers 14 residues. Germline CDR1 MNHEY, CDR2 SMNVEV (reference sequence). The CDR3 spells CASSFGGRTQPQHF. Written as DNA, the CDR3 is TGTGCCAGCAGTTTTGGAGGGCGGACTCAGCCCCAGCATTTT.